The present T cell receptor beta chain was sequenced within a study of cytotoxic CD8 clonotypes in ibrutinib-treated CLL. Study-level results: Pretreatment clonality was elevated relative to age-matched healthy donors and paralleled circulating CD8+ T-cell counts.

Germline assignment: CDR1 MNHEY and CDR2 SVGAGI. The CDR3 is 13 residues long. Trimming at V came to 6 bases and at J to 4 bases, leaving 5 bases not matched to a gene. Data came from immunoSEQ multiplex PCR; TCRdb stores just in-frame clones and leaves some out. The profile shows hundreds of thousands of clones, roughly 65% of them singletons. As to this clone: The target antigen is unknown.

This sequence joins TRBV6-5 and TRBJ1-1; 7 bases fit TRBD1. The material was PBMCs, obtained after 12 months of ibrutinib treatment. The TCR sequence derives from a human donor with chronic lymphocytic leukemia. Written as DNA, the CDR3 is TGTGCCAGCAGACGGGACAGCCCCACTGAAGCTTTCTTT. This codes for CASRRDSPTEAFF.